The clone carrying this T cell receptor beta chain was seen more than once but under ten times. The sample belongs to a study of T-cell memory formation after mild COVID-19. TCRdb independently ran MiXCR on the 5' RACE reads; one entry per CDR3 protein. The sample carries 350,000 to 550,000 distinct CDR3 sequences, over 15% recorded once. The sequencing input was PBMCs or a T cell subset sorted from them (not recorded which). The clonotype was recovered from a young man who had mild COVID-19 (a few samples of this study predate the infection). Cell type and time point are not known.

CDR3 nucleotides: TGTGCCAGCAGCCAAACAACAAGCTCTGGAAACACCATATATTTT. It is translated as CASSQTTSSGNTIYF. The gene calls are TRBV11-2 and TRBJ1-3; no firm D call. The CDR3 is made up of 15 amino acids. V lost 5 bases, J lost 0 bases, and 11 bases lay in between. Germline V gives CDR1 SGHAT, CDR2 FQNNGV. The variable domain in full, with the rest retrieved from reference TRBV11-2 and TRBJ1-3, is EAGVAQSPRYKIIEKRQSVAFWCNPISGHATLYWYQQILGQGPKLLIQFQNNGVVDDSQLPKDRFSAERLKGVDSTLKIQPAKLEDSAVYLCASSQTTSSGNTIYFGEGSWLTVV.